These 5 T cell receptor beta chains were all obtained from the same sample, sequenced in a study of T cells in Graves' hyperthyroidism and ophthalmopathy. The investigators amplified TCR beta CDR3 regions from RNA transcripts. With the HTBI primer set, the TCR CDR3 went through a first round of RT-PCR. MiXCR, applied by TCRdb to the multiplex PCR reads, yields one record per CDR3 protein. The data contain about 300,000 distinct CDR3 sequences, about an eighth of them singletons. Sequencing input: blood. The receptor source for this set is a woman in her twenties or thirties with Graves' hyperthyroidism that later progressed to Graves' ophthalmopathy.

This clonotype showed up just a few times. V usage is TRBV5-6 and J usage is TRBJ2-5, with TRBD2 as a possible D gene (6 bases). CDR1 and CDR2 from the germline V gene are SGHDT and YYEEEE. V was clipped by 3 bases and J by 1 base, with 22 bases between them. The CDR3 length is 18 residues. The CDR3 DNA reads TGTGCCAGCAGCTGGGGGGTCCCTGAGCTCCTTTTCCAAGAGACCCAGTACTTC. It yields the protein CASSWGVPELLFQETQYF.

Many counts were recorded for this clonotype. The chain has TRBV7-9 and TRBJ2-7; 10 nucleotides line up with TRBD1. The J segment lost 5 bases and the V segment lost 5 bases, leaving 9 bases of the junction unmatched. This CDR3 comprises 15 residues. CDR1 and CDR2 from the germline V gene are SEHNR and FQNEAQ (reference sequence). DNA of the CDR3: TGTGCCAGCAGCGGCCGGACAGGGGGATCGAACGAGCAGTACTTC. Protein product: CASSGRTGGSNEQYF. The full variable domain, completed using reference TRBV7-9 and TRBJ2-7, is DTGVSQNPRHKITKRGQNVTFRCDPISEHNRLYWYRQTLGQGPEFLTYFQNEAQLEKSRLLSDRFSAERPKGSFSTLEIQRTEQGDSAMYLCASSGRTGGSNEQYFGPGTRLTVT.

This clonotype showed up many times. This rearrangement joins TRBV6-1 to TRBJ1-2, with 8 bases identical to TRBD1. The CDR3 runs 14 residues. Germline V lookup: CDR1 MNHNS, CDR2 SASEGT. The trim removed 5 bases at V and 3 bases at J, leaving 5 bases unmatched. Here the CDR3 DNA reads TGTGCCAGCAGTTCCGCGGACAGGGACTATGGCTACACCTTC. Its translation is CASSSADRDYGYTF.

The sample holds many counts of this clonotype. This rearrangement joins TRBV6-2 or TRBV6-3 to TRBJ1-5; TRBD1 agrees at 8 bases. With V trimmed by 2 bases and J by 7 bases, 7 bases remained unmatched. Germline CDR1 reads MNHEY; CDR2 reads SVGEGT. The CDR3 extends over 15 amino acids. As DNA, the CDR3 is TGTGCCAGCAGTTACGCGGACAGGGTGAAGCAGCCCCAGCATTTT. Translated, it gives CASSYADRVKQPQHF.

This clonotype was seen repeatedly, ten times or more. This chain connects TRBV7-8 to TRBJ1-6; D call uncertain. Germline V gene sequence: CDR1 SGHVS, CDR2 FQNEAQ. Trimming removed 3 bases from V and 0 bases from J, with 6 bases in between. The CDR3 runs 15 residues. Here the CDR3 DNA reads TGTGCCAGCAGCTTTCAGAGCTCCTATAATTCACCCCTCCACTTT. Translated: CASSFQSSYNSPLHF.